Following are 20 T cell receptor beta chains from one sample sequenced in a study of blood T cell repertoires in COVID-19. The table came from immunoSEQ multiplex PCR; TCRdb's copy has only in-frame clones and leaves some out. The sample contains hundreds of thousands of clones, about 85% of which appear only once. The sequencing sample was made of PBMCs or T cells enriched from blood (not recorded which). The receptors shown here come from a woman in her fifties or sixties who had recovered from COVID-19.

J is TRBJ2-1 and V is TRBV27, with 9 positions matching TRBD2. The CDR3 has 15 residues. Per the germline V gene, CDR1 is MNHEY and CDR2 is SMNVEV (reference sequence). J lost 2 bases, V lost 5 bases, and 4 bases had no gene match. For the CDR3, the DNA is TGTGCCAGCAGTCCCGGGACTAGCCCCTACAATGAGCAGTTCTTC. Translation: CASSPGTSPYNEQFF.

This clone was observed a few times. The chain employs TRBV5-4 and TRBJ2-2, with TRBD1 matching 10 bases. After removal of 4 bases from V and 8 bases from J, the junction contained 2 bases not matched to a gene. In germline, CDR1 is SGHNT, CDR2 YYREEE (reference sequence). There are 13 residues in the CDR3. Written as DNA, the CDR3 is TGTGCCAGCAGCAGGGACAGGGGTGGGGAGCTGTTTTTT. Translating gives CASSRDRGGELFF.

The CDR3 coding sequence is TGTGCCAGCTCCGGGACTAGCGGCACCGGGGAGCTGTTTTTT. It encodes CASSGTSGTGELFF. The chain carries TRBV19 and TRBJ2-2; 11 bases align to TRBD2. The CDR3 is 14 residues long. Germline V gives CDR1 LNHDA, CDR2 SQIVND (reference sequence). V dropped 9 bases and J dropped 4; count of bases not matched to a gene: 4. The variable domain in full, with the rest retrieved from reference TRBV19 and TRBJ2-2, is DGGITQSPKYLFRKEGQNVTLSCEQNLNHDAMYWYRQDPGQGLRLIYYSQIVNDFQKGDIAEGYSVSREKKESFPLTVTSAQKNPTAFYLCASSGTSGTGELFFGEGSRLTVL.

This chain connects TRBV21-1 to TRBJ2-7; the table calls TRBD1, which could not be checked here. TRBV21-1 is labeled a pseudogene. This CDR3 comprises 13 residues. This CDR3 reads CADRGTGRYEQYF. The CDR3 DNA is TGTGCCGACCGGGGGACAGGGAGATACGAGCAGTACTTC.

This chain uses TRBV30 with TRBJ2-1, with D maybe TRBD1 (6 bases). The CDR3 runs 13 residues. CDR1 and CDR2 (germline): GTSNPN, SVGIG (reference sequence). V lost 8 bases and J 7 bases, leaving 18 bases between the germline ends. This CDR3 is CATLQGPGNEQFF. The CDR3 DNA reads TGTGCCACCCTACAGGGCCCTGGGAATGAGCAGTTCTTC.

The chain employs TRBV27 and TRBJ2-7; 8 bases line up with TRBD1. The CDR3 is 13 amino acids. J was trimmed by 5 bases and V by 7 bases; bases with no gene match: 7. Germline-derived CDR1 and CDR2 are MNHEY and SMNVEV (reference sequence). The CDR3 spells CASTRQGADEQYF. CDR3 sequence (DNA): TGTGCCAGCACCAGGCAGGGGGCAGACGAGCAGTACTTC.

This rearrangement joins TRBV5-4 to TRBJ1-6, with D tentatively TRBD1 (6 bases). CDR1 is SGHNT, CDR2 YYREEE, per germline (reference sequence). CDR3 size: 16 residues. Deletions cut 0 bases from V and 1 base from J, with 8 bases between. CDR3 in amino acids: CASSLGQGSYNSPLHF. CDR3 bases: TGTGCCAGCAGCTTGGGTCAGGGGTCCTATAATTCACCCCTCCACTTT.

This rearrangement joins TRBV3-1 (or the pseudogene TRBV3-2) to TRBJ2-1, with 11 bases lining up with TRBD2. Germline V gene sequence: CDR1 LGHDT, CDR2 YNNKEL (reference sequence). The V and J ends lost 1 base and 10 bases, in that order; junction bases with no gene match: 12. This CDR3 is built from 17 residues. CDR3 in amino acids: CASSQGLAGGPTTEQFF. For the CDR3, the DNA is TGTGCCAGCAGCCAAGGGTTAGCGGGAGGGCCAACCACCGAGCAGTTCTTC.

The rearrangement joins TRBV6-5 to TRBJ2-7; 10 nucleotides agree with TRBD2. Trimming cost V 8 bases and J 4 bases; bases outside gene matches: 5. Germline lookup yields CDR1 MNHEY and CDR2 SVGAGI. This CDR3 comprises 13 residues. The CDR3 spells CASQAGGRYEQYF. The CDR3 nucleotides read TGTGCCAGCCAAGCGGGAGGGCGGTACGAGCAGTACTTC.

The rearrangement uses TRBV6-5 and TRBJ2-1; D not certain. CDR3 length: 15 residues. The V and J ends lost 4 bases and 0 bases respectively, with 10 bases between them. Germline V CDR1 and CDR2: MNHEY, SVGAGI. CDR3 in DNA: TGTGCCAGCAGTTCCCCGATCGGCTCCTACAATGAGCAGTTCTTC. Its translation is CASSSPIGSYNEQFF.

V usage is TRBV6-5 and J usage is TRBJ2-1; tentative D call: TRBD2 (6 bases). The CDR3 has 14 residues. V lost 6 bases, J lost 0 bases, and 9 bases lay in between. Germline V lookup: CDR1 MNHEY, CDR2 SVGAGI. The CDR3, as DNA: TGTGCCAGCAGACCGACTAGCTCCTACAATGAGCAGTTCTTC. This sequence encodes CASRPTSSYNEQFF.

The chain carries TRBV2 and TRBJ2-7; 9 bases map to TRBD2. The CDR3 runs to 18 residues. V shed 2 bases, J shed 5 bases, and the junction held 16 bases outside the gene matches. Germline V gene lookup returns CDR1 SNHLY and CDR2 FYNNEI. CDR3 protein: CASSELAGGYRVSDEQYF. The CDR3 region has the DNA TGTGCCAGCAGTGAACTCGCGGGAGGGTATCGTGTATCGGACGAGCAGTACTTC.

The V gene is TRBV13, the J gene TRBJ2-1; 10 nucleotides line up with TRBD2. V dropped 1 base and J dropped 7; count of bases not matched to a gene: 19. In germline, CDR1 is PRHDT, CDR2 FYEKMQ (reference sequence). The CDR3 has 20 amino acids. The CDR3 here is CASSLAISGRFSTGWNEQFF. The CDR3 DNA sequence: TGTGCCAGCAGCTTAGCAATTAGCGGGAGGTTCTCCACGGGATGGAATGAGCAGTTCTTC.

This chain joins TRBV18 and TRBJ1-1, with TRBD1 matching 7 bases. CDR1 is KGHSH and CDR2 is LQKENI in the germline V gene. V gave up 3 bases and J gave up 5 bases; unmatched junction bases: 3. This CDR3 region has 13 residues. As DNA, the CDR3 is TGTGCCAGCTCACCCGGACAGGAGACTGAAGCTTTCTTT. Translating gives CASSPGQETEAFF.

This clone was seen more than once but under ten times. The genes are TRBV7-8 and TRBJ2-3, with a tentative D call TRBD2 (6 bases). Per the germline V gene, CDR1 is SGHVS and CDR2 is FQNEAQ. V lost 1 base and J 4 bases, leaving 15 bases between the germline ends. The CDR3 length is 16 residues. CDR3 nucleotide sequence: TGTGCCAGCAGCTTAGAGCACCTGGGAGGAGCAGATACGCAGTATTTT. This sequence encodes CASSLEHLGGADTQYF.

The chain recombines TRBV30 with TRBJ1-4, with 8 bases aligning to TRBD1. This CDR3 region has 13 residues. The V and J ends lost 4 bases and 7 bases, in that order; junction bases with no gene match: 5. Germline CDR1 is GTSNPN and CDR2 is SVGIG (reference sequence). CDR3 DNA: TGTGCCTGGAAGGCAGGGGGCGGTGAAAAACTGTTTTTT. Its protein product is CAWKAGGGEKLFF.

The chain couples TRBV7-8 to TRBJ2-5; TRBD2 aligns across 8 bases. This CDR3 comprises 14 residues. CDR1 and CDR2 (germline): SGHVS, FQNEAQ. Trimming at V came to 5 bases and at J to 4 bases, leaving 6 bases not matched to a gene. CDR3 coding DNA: TGTGCCAGCAGCCCTTTAGCGGGAACAGAGACCCAGTACTTC. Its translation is CASSPLAGTETQYF.

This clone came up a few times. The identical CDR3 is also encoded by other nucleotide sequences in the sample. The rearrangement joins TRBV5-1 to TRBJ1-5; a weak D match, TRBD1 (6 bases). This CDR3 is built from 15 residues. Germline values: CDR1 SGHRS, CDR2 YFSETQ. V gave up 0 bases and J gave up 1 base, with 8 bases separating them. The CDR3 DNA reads TGCGCCAGCAGCTTGGAAGGGGGAAGCAATCAGCCCCAGCATTTT. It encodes CASSLEGGSNQPQHF.

The chain's CDR3 is CASSPDRNNEQFF. The CDR3 nucleotides are TGCGCCAGCAGCCCGGACAGAAACAATGAGCAGTTCTTC. The V gene is TRBV5-1, the J gene TRBJ2-1, with a tentative D call TRBD1 (6 bases). This CDR3 spans 13 amino acids. Trimming removed 4 bases at V and 5 bases at J, with 10 bases between. From germline, CDR1 is SGHRS and CDR2 YFSETQ. Full variable domain (outside the CDR3, taken from reference TRBV5-1 and TRBJ2-1): KAGVTQTPRYLIKTRGQQVTLSCSPISGHRSVSWYQQTPGQGLQFLFEYFSETQRNKGNFPGRFSGRQFSNSRSEMNVSTLELGDSALYLCASSPDRNNEQFFGPGTRLTVL.

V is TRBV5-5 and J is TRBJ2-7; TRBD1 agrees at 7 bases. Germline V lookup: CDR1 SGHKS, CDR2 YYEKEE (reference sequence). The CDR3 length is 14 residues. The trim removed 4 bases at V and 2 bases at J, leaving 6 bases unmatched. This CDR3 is CASSPWTGTYEQYF. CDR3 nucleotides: TGTGCCAGCAGCCCCTGGACAGGCACCTACGAGCAGTACTTC. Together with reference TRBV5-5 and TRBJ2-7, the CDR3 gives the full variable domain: DAGVTQSPTHLIKTRGQQVTLRCSPISGHKSVSWYQQVLGQGPQFIFQYYEKEERGRGNFPDRFSARQFPNYSSELNVNALLLGDSALYLCASSPWTGTYEQYFGPGTRLTVT.